The present TCR beta chain was sequenced within a study of T cell repertoires in cytomegalovirus infection (dated 2019 in TCRdb). For the study in its entirety: Because public TCR beta signatures pointed to carriage of CMV infection together with the matching HLA type, the HLA type of each donor mattered for the analysis. Study-level results and caveats: The ex vivo response was dominated by HLA-C-restricted CMV-specific TCR beta clonotypes, which also provided the single most frequent clonotype in two of eight donors. Cumulative frequency of public TCR beta family members discriminated carriers of CMV infection plus the relevant HLA type in this cohort and an independent approximately 350-donor cohort.

This clonotype was counted between two and nine times. This clone's antigen is unknown. It has no much larger one-base neighbor in the sample; base qualities were not kept. Sequencing used an Illumina HiSeq 1500. TCRdb redid the processing of the public reads, applying fastp at Q25 and MiXCR, and retained in-frame beta chains. Under each unique CDR3 protein, matching rows form one entry showing the most common genes and DNA. The sample yields 200,000 to 250,000 distinct CDR3 sequences; about 23% were counted once. Around a sixth of the sample is held by the ten biggest clonotypes. CDR1 and CDR2 were assigned from the germline V gene as KGHSH and LQKENI. From the cysteine up to the phenylalanine, the CDR3 has a length of 15 residues. Kept here is only the CDR3 DNA, which spans 45 bases and is read in frame from base 1. V loses 2 bases, J loses 8 bases, and the germline ends lie 16 bases apart.

The receptor comes from a human donor in good health (CMV status not recorded). Some clones in this sample may be carry-over from other donors' samples. Sequences were obtained from CD8+ T cells from PBMCs. The chain was built from TRBV18 and TRBJ2-1, with no reliable assignment of the D segment. The DNA sequence is given as TGTGCCAGCTCACCAACCTGGGATCTAGTCGATGAGCAGTTCTTC. Translated, this is CASSPTWDLVDEQFF.